The clone carrying this T cell receptor beta chain was counted between two and nine times. The sample is drawn from a study of human T cells and chemical hapten exposure. Overall study context: All patients underwent weekly scalp dosing with diphenylcyclopropenone for the full approximately 25-week study.

Individual cDNA molecules (in the library) carried attached unique molecular identifiers. Using its own MiXCR run on the RACE reads, TCRdb lists one record per CDR3 protein. The repertoire holds 300,000 to 350,000 distinct CDR3 sequences, with approximately 6.3% as singletons. Indicated time point: patch test 1, 2 weeks after DPC sensitization. Described treatment: therapeutic diphenylcyclopropenone sensitization with weekly scalp DPC. This receptor was obtained from a young woman with alopecia areata. Some clones in this sample may be carry-over from other donors' samples. The specimen was whole blood, collected in connection with sensitization to the hapten diphenylcyclopropenone (DPC).

The CDR3 protein is CSASYGTGAYEQYF. DNA of the CDR3: TGCAGTGCCTCCTACGGGACAGGGGCCTACGAGCAGTACTTC. J is TRBJ2-7 and V is TRBV20-1; TRBD1 matches at 10 bases. Germline V gene data show CDR1 as DFQATT and CDR2 as SNEGSKA (reference sequence). There are 14 residues in the CDR3. Germline trimming cut 6 bases from V and 2 bases from J; bases unmatched to any gene: 7.